This TCR beta chain came from a study of cytomegalovirus exposure and HLA in healthy donors (TCRdb year 2017). Regarding the complete study: An earlier analysis of approximately 600 of the donors reported roughly 270 Gb of sequence data and some 120 million unique TCR beta sequences from 150 million to 200 million T cells. An early release that covered about 600 HLA-typed donors contained approximately 290 gigabases of sequencing data and around 85 million unique TCR sequences. Among the roughly 390 genotyped donors, 75% to 90% belonged to the genetic ancestry cluster associated with self-reported Caucasian donors. The study was designed to test whether signatures of past pathogen exposure could be identified by cataloging public T cell receptors. The T cell repertoires of around 730 subjects were profiled by immunosequencing and related to cytomegalovirus serostatus. Besides the first cohort of around 700 subjects, a separate validation cohort made up of 90 to 150 different subjects was used. To predict cytomegalovirus infection status, the study brought together high-throughput TCR immunosequencing, statistical association of individual TCRs with disease status, and machine learning. A later analysis re-analyzed previously published TCR beta repertoires from 600 to 850 donors and added high-resolution HLA genotyping to study TCR occurrence patterns. Rather than drawing on any new phenotypic data, the later analysis identified candidate immune exposures from TCR beta sequences and the way those sequences occurred across donors. An earlier analysis of approximately 500 of the donors applied high-throughput TCR beta sequencing to assess whether each TCR beta V gene segment acted as functional or pseudogenic. Donor age, sex, ethnicity and CMV serostatus were collected together with the repertoire data. A later genetic analysis took genome-wide SNP genotypes for about 55% of the 666 donors and used that subset as a discovery cohort. All discovery cohort repertoires had been generated on a single sequencing platform. Class I and class II HLA loci were covered by the typing at four-digit resolution. The number of donors typed differed by locus, with about 629-640 for A, B, C, DRB1 and DQB1, 522 for DQA1, about 610 for DPA1, and some 440 for DPB1. A few DR-DQ haplotypes were handled as single units for association and clustering because linkage in the cohort was strong. On average, over 200,000 unique TCR beta nucleotide sequences were sequenced per donor among 398 genotyped donors of the cohort, with around 19% of those sequences being non-productive.

Deletion took 3 bases off V and 7 bases off J, with a span of 10 bases between the germline ends. CDR1 SGHVS and CDR2 FQNEAQ were looked up in the germline V gene. The CDR3 spans 13 residues, from the cysteine through the phenylalanine. This entry keeps only the CDR3 DNA: 39 bases, framed from base 1. Worth noting for this clone: It has no known antigen specificity. The sample holds no much larger clone one base away, and base qualities are not on file.

General conclusions and limits of the study: The cohort was sequenced for TCR beta chains only, and without alpha or paired-chain data the features that could be detected were limited. Across donors, most TCR sequences were observed very rarely, whereas some public TCRs were present in many individuals. The study gave a list of about 150 TCR beta chains associated with cytomegalovirus. According to a later analysis, most CMV-associated TCR beta chains appeared to be HLA-restricted, and the HLA associations seemed to be driven largely by CMV exposure. Because some donors lacked HLA typing at each locus, the association tests relied only on the typed subset. The presence/absence analyses assumed that sequencing depth was roughly uniform across donors, and that assumption may not be true. The only immune exposure information available for the cohort was CMV serostatus. Compared with equally common non-associated chains, HLA-associated TCR beta chains in a later analysis were more clonally expanded and had lower generation probabilities. Broadly in line with IMGT annotations, most TCR beta V segments showed up in productive rearrangements about 87% or about 30% of the time in an earlier analysis of roughly 590 of the donors. At a false discovery rate of 0.05, a later analysis linked about 17,000 TCR beta sequences to specific HLA alleles. A later genetic analysis associated a missense DCLRE1C variant with V-gene and J-gene trimming of TCR beta chains, and an independent cohort replicated the association. According to a later analysis, parvovirus B19, influenza, CMV and Epstein-Barr virus appeared linked to several top co-occurrence clusters. The sequencing pipeline was judged likely to have produced a cluster of highly shared sequence variants as a technical artifact. According to a later genetic analysis, donors in an Asian-associated ancestry cluster had fewer N-insertions in productive TCRs than the approximately 700-donor mean. Strong co-occurrence of HLA alleles, especially DR and DQ, made assigning TCR associations to individual alleles difficult. The authors suggested that the approach could potentially be generalized to other disease states and immunological phenotypes. Correlated functional status among segregating V segments might be attributable to linkage disequilibrium, but an unknown experimental factor could not be ruled out. Some IMGT-functional V segments, including TRBV6-2 and TRBV6-3, could not be distinguished by the 87-base-pair reads and were therefore excluded. In vitro tests confirmed that three of the cytomegalovirus-associated TCR beta chains recognize cytomegalovirus antigens. According to a later analysis, TCR association rates differed among HLA loci, with DRB1 alleles showing the most associated TCRs and HLA-C alleles showing the fewest. The classifier was reported to diagnose cytomegalovirus status with high specificity and sensitivity in both the original and validation cohorts. A further reported finding was that TCR beta sequences accurately predicted the HLA-A and HLA-B alleles for most subjects in the first cohort. Fewer than 20 rarely observed V segments, including chromosome 9 orphons, were excluded from the earlier analysis of some 590 of the donors because counts were too low.

Libraries were built with the immunoSEQ multiplex PCR assay. A mixture of 60 forward primers for TCR Vbeta segments and 13 reverse primers for TCR Jbeta segments was used in the multiplex PCR. Amplification of the CDR3 region of rearranged TCR beta genes was performed with a multiplex PCR assay on genomic DNA. The Illumina HiSeq System was used to sequence the amplified TCR beta libraries as 87-base-pair reads. As for the original processing: In a later analysis, some 80 million unique TCR beta chains were counted across the roughly 610 repertoires, and around 10 million of these chains were shared by at least two donors. A nearest-neighbor algorithm error-corrected the raw reads and collapsed the reads into unique sequences, merging closely related sequences to remove PCR and sequencing errors. To assign V, D and J gene segments, CDR3 sequences were aligned to IMGT reference sequences. For a sequence to be retained, a match of at least six nucleotides to both a V gene segment and a J gene segment was required. Rearrangements were classified as productive when the CDR3 lacked stop codons and remained in frame with V and J, and all other rearrangements were classified as non-productive. Following IMGT convention, CDR3 was defined as the stretch from the second conserved V-encoded cysteine up to the conserved J-encoded phenylalanine. The earlier analysis of about 620 of the donors excluded sequences that lacked an unambiguous match to a single V gene segment. In an earlier analysis of approximately 590 of the donors, V segments were called functional above 56.7% productive rearrangements and were called segregating when the between-donor standard deviation exceeded 5%. To diagnose cytomegalovirus status from the catalog of TCR beta chain sequences, a statistical classification framework was built. In a later analysis, TCR nucleotide sequences were compared against IMGT/GENE-DB human TR gene sequences so that V and J genes could be assigned. In a later analysis, CDR3 sequences and most-parsimonious VDJ recombination scenarios were assigned using the TCRdist pipeline. A later analysis defined each TCR beta chain by its CDR3 amino acid sequence plus V-gene family, and excluded reads lacking a unique V-gene family. As a way to deal with suspected cross-contamination and a sequencing artifact, a later analysis dropped 450 to 600 nucleotide sequences that were highly shared and had low generation probability. For each public chain, a later analysis derived a clonal expansion index from normalized ranks of inferred template counts within each repertoire. Generation probabilities in a later analysis came from a VDJ recombination model fitted to out-of-frame rearrangements, and those results were checked against IGoR. In a later analysis, hypergeometric tests were used to score TCR-TCR, TCR-HLA and TCR-CMV co-occurrence, with a repertoire-size bias correction applied to TCR pairs. False discovery rates were estimated in a later analysis by permuting HLA or CMV assignments 20 times. A later analysis grouped co-occurring TCRs with DBSCAN, adding TCRdist sequence similarity when clustering within HLA-allele-positive subsets. Repertoires with fewer than 30,000 or more than 120,000 public chains, plus five repertoires with anomalous nucleotide sharing, were excluded from co-occurrence clustering. The source is immuneACCESS, and TCRdb retained only in-frame sequences with V and J called. Part of the clones is not carried over; for the studies checked, unresolved V genes explain less than half of this, and the remainder is unexplained. V, J and clone size are taken as reported in that table, and D and trimming were inferred from the DNA itself. A total of around 180,000 clones appear in this sample, over 70% of them only once. The top ten clonotypes cover around 2.1% of the sample.

The cohort consisted of hundreds of healthy bone marrow donors. At the time of sampling, all cohort members were nominally healthy, though unrecorded immune exposures were likely present. The donor tested CMV seropositive, placing the donor among the 310 or so seropositive members of the cohort. A peripheral blood sample was collected from each donor, and TCR beta sequencing was performed on peripheral blood mononuclear cells. The Qiagen DNeasy Blood Extraction Kit was used to extract genomic DNA from the blood cell samples. The chain uses TRBV7-8 and TRBJ1-5; the D segment cannot be called with confidence. The sample comprised PBMCs. The origin of this receptor is a woman between 18 and 29 years old in good health and CMV-seropositive. CDR3 reads: CASSLSPGQPQHF. The base sequence is TGTGCCAGCAGCTTGTCTCCGGGGCAGCCCCAGCATTTT.